Following are 31 T cell receptor beta chains from one sample sequenced in a study of T cells after yellow fever vaccination. TCRdb recomputed calls from the 5' RACE reads with MiXCR, one row per CDR3 protein. The top ten clones hold over 13% of a sample with just under 600,000 distinct CDR3 sequences, approximately 15% of them seen once. The sequences come from PBMCs, collected on the day of the yellow fever booster vaccination. The receptors here all came from a man between 25 and 39 years old who received the YFV17D yellow fever vaccine.

This clonotype was observed a handful of times. This chain joins TRBV12-3 or TRBV12-4 and TRBJ2-7; D possibly matches TRBD1 or TRBD2 (5 bases each). V was cut by 7 bases and J by 2 bases, with 12 bases left in between. This CDR3 is 13 amino acids long. CDR3 bases: TGTGCCAGCACCCGGGGCCTGCCCTACGAGCAGTACTTC. It encodes CASTRGLPYEQYF.

This clonotype was observed a handful of times. The V call is TRBV5-1, the J call TRBJ2-5; the D call may be TRBD1 or TRBD2 (5 bases each). The CDR3 sequence is 14 residues long. Germline V gives CDR1 SGHRS, CDR2 YFSETQ. V was clipped by 2 bases and J by 4 bases, with 12 bases between them. The CDR3, as DNA: TGCGCCAGCAGCTTCCCCGGGACCAGAGAGACCCAGTACTTC. Protein: CASSFPGTRETQYF.

The chain carries TRBV18 and TRBJ1-5; 7 nucleotides match TRBD1. CDR3 length: 13 residues. Germline V CDR1 and CDR2: KGHSH, LQKENI. The ends lost 3 bases at V and 12 bases at J; junction bases unmatched: 8. The DNA for the CDR3 is TGTGCCAGCTCACCCCCCGAGACAGGGTTCCAGCATTTT. This translates into CASSPPETGFQHF.

The chain links TRBV5-6 to TRBJ2-7, with D possibly being TRBD2 (5 bases). The CDR3 contains 15 residues. In germline, CDR1 is SGHDT, CDR2 YYEEEE. Trimming pared 2 bases from V and 1 base from J, leaving 13 bases between. CDR3 nucleotide sequence: TGTGCCAGCAGCTTAAACGGGGTTCTATCCTACGAGCAGTACTTC. It encodes CASSLNGVLSYEQYF.

This clonotype showed up just a few times. The chain is built from TRBV18 and TRBJ2-5; a possible D gene is TRBD1 (6 bases). CDR1 KGHSH and CDR2 LQKENI come from the germline V gene. V shed 3 bases and J shed 2 bases, with 10 bases lying between them. This CDR3 has 14 residues. The CDR3 is CASSPSRGQETQYF. The CDR3 DNA sequence: TGTGCCAGCTCACCTAGTAGGGGGCAAGAGACCCAGTACTTC.

The V call is TRBV20-1, the J call TRBJ2-5; 7 positions agree with TRBD1. Trimming removed 6 bases from V and 4 bases from J; junction bases left unmatched: 5. CDR1 is DFQATT, CDR2 SNEGSKA, per germline (reference sequence). The CDR3 contains 12 residues. This chain's CDR3 is CSALRQGETQYF. CDR3 nucleotides: TGCAGTGCCCTAAGACAGGGAGAGACCCAGTACTTC.

The chain has TRBV5-1 and TRBJ2-7; D is uncertain. The germline V and J ends were trimmed by 1 base and 0 bases, with 11 bases remaining between them. This CDR3 contains 15 residues. CDR1 SGHRS and CDR2 YFSETQ come from the germline V gene. For the CDR3, the DNA is TGCGCCAGCAGCTTGTTTGGGGTGGGCTCCTACGAGCAGTACTTC. Its translation: CASSLFGVGSYEQYF.

The genes are TRBV20-1 and TRBJ2-1; 14 nucleotides match TRBD2. The germline V gene has CDR1 DFQATT and CDR2 SNEGSKA (reference sequence). The CDR3 contains 16 residues. After removal of 4 bases from V and 10 bases from J, the junction contained 12 bases not matched to a gene. CDR3: CSATSGTSGSRDEQFF. In nucleotides, the CDR3 is TGCAGTGCTACGAGTGGGACTAGCGGGAGTAGGGACGAGCAGTTCTTC.

The chain links TRBV5-6 to TRBJ2-3; TRBD2 might be the D (5 bases). This CDR3 has 11 amino acids. The germline V gene has CDR1 SGHDT and CDR2 YYEEEE. V was pared by 2 bases and J by 12 bases, with 10 bases between. The CDR3 sequence is CASSFRADQYF. CDR3 DNA sequence: TGTGCCAGCAGCTTTAGAGCGGACCAGTATTTT.

The chain employs TRBV11-2 and TRBJ2-7, with 14 bases that match TRBD2. V lost 7 bases to trimming and J lost 2 bases; unmatched junction nucleotides: 4. There are 15 residues in the CDR3. Germline CDR1 reads SGHAT; CDR2 reads FQNNGV. CDR3 coding DNA: TGTGCCAGCACCGGGACTAGCGGGGGCGCCTACGAGCAGTACTTC. It encodes CASTGTSGGAYEQYF.

In this sample, this clonotype turned up a few times. V usage is TRBV3-1 and J usage is TRBJ2-1; 15 positions agree with TRBD2. CDR3 length: 14 amino acids. The V gene's germline CDR1 is LGHDT and CDR2 YNNKEL (reference sequence). Trimming removed 8 bases from V and 4 bases from J; junction bases left unmatched: 0. The CDR3 region is CASGTSGRYNEQFF. Here the CDR3 DNA reads TGTGCCAGCGGGACTAGCGGGAGGTACAATGAGCAGTTCTTC.

The chain recombines TRBV7-8 with TRBJ1-2; D uncertain. The CDR3 spans 15 residues. CDR1 and CDR2 (germline): SGHVS, FQNEAQ. V lost 1 base, J lost 0 bases, and 9 bases lay in between. The CDR3 DNA is TGTGCCAGCAGCTTAGTTCTAGGGCCTAACTATGGCTACACCTTC. This codes for CASSLVLGPNYGYTF.

In its sample, this clonotype was seen many times. The chain is built from TRBV5-1 and TRBJ2-2; TRBD1 aligns across 8 bases. CDR3 size: 15 residues. Trimming cost V 4 bases and J 6 bases; bases outside gene matches: 8. The V gene's germline CDR1 is SGHRS and CDR2 YFSETQ. In DNA, the CDR3 is TGCGCCAGCAGCGCCGGACAGGGCGGTGCCGGGGAGCTGTTTTTT. This codes for CASSAGQGGAGELFF. Looking up the rest from reference TRBV5-1 and TRBJ2-2 gives the full variable domain: KAGVTQTPRYLIKTRGQQVTLSCSPISGHRSVSWYQQTPGQGLQFLFEYFSETQRNKGNFPGRFSGRQFSNSRSEMNVSTLELGDSALYLCASSAGQGGAGELFFGEGSRLTVL.

The CDR3 here is CASSRHSNTGELFF. The CDR3 DNA is TGTGCCAGCAGCCGTCACTCGAACACCGGGGAGCTGTTTTTT. The chain uses TRBV28 and TRBJ2-2; D unresolved. Germline CDR1 reads MDHEN; CDR2 reads SYDVKM. The CDR3 runs 14 residues. Trimming removed 6 bases at V and 0 bases at J, with 8 bases between.

This clonotype was seen more than once but under ten times. The chain is built from TRBV7-2 and TRBJ1-4; no clear D gene. The CDR3 consists of 13 residues. V lost 6 bases, J lost 7 bases, and 12 bases lay in between. The germline CDR1 and CDR2 sequences are SGHTA and FQGNSA. CDR3 sequence: CASREPPREKLFF. The CDR3 DNA reads as TGTGCCAGCAGAGAACCTCCTCGTGAAAAACTGTTTTTT.

This sequence joins TRBV9 and TRBJ2-1; 12 nucleotides match TRBD2. The CDR3 loop spans 13 amino acids. Germline lookup yields CDR1 SGDLS and CDR2 YYNGEE. V shed 3 bases and J 9 bases; nucleotides not matched to a gene: 1. In DNA form, the CDR3 reads TGTGCCAGCAGCGAGACTAGCGGGAGTGAGCAGTTCTTC. This codes for CASSETSGSEQFF.

Only a few counts were recorded for this clonotype. The chain combines TRBV20-1 with TRBJ1-2; the D is unclear. V was trimmed by 3 bases and J by 5 bases, leaving 7 bases between them. The CDR3 runs 11 residues. Germline V gene data show CDR1 as DFQATT and CDR2 as SNEGSKA (reference sequence). The CDR3 loop reads CSASQSYGYTF. The CDR3 DNA reads TGCAGTGCTAGCCAGTCATATGGCTACACCTTC.

V and J are TRBV29-1 and TRBJ1-1, with 7 bases aligning to TRBD1. Germline V CDR1 and CDR2: SQVTM, ANQGSEA. The CDR3 is 10 residues long. V gave up 6 bases and J gave up 7 bases; unmatched junction bases: 2. Here the CDR3 reads CSVGTVEAFF. The CDR3 coding sequence is TGCAGCGTCGGGACAGTTGAAGCTTTCTTT.

The chain uses TRBV11-1 and TRBJ1-2; D uncertain. V lost 2 bases and J lost 2, with 9 bases in between. The CDR3 length is 14 residues. The germline V gene has CDR1 SGHAT and CDR2 FQDESV (reference sequence). This CDR3 reads CASSLTTGNYGYTF. The CDR3 coding sequence is TGTGCCAGCAGCTTAACCACCGGGAACTATGGCTACACCTTC.

The V call is TRBV9, the J call TRBJ2-5; 14 bases line up with TRBD2. The CDR3 consists of 17 residues. V dropped 1 base and J dropped 2; count of bases not matched to a gene: 4. Germline V gives CDR1 SGDLS, CDR2 YYNGEE. This CDR3 is CASSVSWTSGGQETQYF. The CDR3 nucleotides read TGTGCCAGCAGCGTAAGTTGGACTAGCGGGGGGCAAGAGACCCAGTACTTC.

J is TRBJ2-1 and V is TRBV25-1; D tentatively reads TRBD1 or TRBD2 (5 bases each). The ends were cut back, 8 bases at V and 5 bases at J, with 10 bases in the middle. The CDR3 is 12 residues long. Germline assignment: CDR1 MGHDK and CDR2 SYGVNS. The DNA of the CDR3 is TGTGCCAGCGCCCGGGGACACAATGAGCAGTTCTTC. Its protein is CASARGHNEQFF. The full variable domain, its missing parts supplied by reference TRBV25-1 and TRBJ2-1, is EADIYQTPRYLVIGTGKKITLECSQTMGHDKMYWYQQDPGMELHLIHYSYGVNSTEKGDLSSESTVSRIRTEHFPLTLESARPSHTSQYLCASARGHNEQFFGPGTRLTVL.

This clonotype occurred a few times. The chain couples TRBV20-1 to TRBJ1-2, with D maybe TRBD1 (6 bases). This CDR3 comprises 16 residues. Germline assignment: CDR1 DFQATT and CDR2 SNEGSKA (reference sequence). Deletions cut 4 bases from V and 4 bases from J, with 22 bases between. The CDR3 DNA is TGCAGTGCTACACGGACAGTCCCACCTTCGGTCTATGGCTACACCTTC. Residues: CSATRTVPPSVYGYTF.

The V gene is TRBV10-3, the J gene TRBJ2-1; maybe TRBD2 (5 bases). This CDR3 comprises 15 residues. CDR1 and CDR2 from the germline V gene are ENHRY and SYGVKD. V dropped 0 bases and J dropped 10 bases, with 16 bases sitting between them. This CDR3 is CAISESTTVWPEQFF. CDR3 DNA: TGTGCCATCAGTGAGTCGACTACGGTGTGGCCGGAGCAGTTCTTC.

This clonotype was counted between two and nine times. V is TRBV27 and J is TRBJ1-1; no definite D call. V was cut by 0 bases and J by 8 bases, with 19 bases left in between. Germline lookup yields CDR1 MNHEY and CDR2 SMNVEV (reference sequence). The CDR3 has 16 residues. In nucleotides, the CDR3 is TGTGCCAGCAGTTTATCCTTTGTGGCAAGAGCTAGCGAAGCTTTCTTT. Translation gives CASSLSFVARASEAFF.

This clonotype was counted only a few times. The chain is built from TRBV5-6 and TRBJ2-3, with TRBD2 as a possible D gene (6 bases). Germline V gene sequence: CDR1 SGHDT, CDR2 YYEEEE. The V and J ends lost 0 bases and 0 bases respectively, with 23 bases between them. This CDR3 contains 20 residues. CDR3 sequence (DNA): TGTGCCAGCAGCTTGGCCTCACCGGGGTGGAGGGCCTCTAGCACAGATACGCAGTATTTT. It encodes CASSLASPGWRASSTDTQYF.

Of note for this clonotype: Germline is not matched at one junction end, which may reflect a read error. The gene calls are TRBV3-1 and TRBJ2-7; possibly TRBD1 or TRBD2 for D (5 bases each). CDR1 is LGHDT, CDR2 YNNKEL, per germline (reference sequence). The CDR3 has 12 amino acids. CDR3 coding DNA: TGTGCCAGCAGCTCAGGGACCAGGAATAGAAACTTC. Its translation is CASSSGTRNRNF.

V usage is TRBV20-1 and J usage is TRBJ2-5; TRBD1 might be the D (6 bases). Between the trimmed V and J ends, which lost 3 bases and 0 bases, there was a span of 8 bases. This CDR3 is built from 13 residues. From germline, CDR1 is DFQATT and CDR2 SNEGSKA (reference sequence). Here the CDR3 reads CSARRGNQETQYF. The CDR3 region has the DNA TGCAGTGCTAGGAGGGGGAACCAAGAGACCCAGTACTTC.

The table lists this clonotype with a few counts. The CDR3 region is CASSYLRDTDTQYF. DNA of the CDR3: TGTGCCAGCAGTTACTTGAGAGATACAGATACGCAGTATTTT. The rearrangement links TRBV6-5 to TRBJ2-3; D is undetermined. The CDR3 spans 14 residues. From germline, CDR1 is MNHEY and CDR2 SVGAGI. Between the trimmed V and J ends, which lost 1 base and 3 bases, there was a span of 8 bases.

This clonotype was seen a few times. This chain connects TRBV3-1 to TRBJ2-3; D gene ambiguous. The CDR3 has 16 residues. Trimming left V 1 base short and J 2 bases short, with 13 bases between. Germline CDR1 reads LGHDT; CDR2 reads YNNKEL (reference sequence). CDR3 sequence reads: CASSQAFPTDTDTQYF. In nucleotides, the CDR3 is TGTGCCAGCAGCCAAGCGTTTCCCACGGACACAGATACGCAGTATTTT.

CDR3 sequence reads: CASSSAAYYYEQYF. CDR3 in DNA: TGTGCCAGCAGCTCAGCCGCCTACTACTACGAGCAGTACTTC. The genes are TRBV7-9 and TRBJ2-7; no clear D. The CDR3 contains 14 residues. The germline V and J ends were trimmed by 4 bases and 3 bases, with 13 bases remaining between them. CDR1 is SEHNR, CDR2 FQNEAQ, per germline (reference sequence).

This clonotype has only a few counts. The rearrangement joins TRBV10-3 to TRBJ2-2, with 7 bases fitting TRBD1. CDR1 ENHRY and CDR2 SYGVKD come from the germline V gene. V lost 6 bases to trimming and J lost 1 base; unmatched junction nucleotides: 2. The CDR3 runs to 14 residues. The CDR3 DNA follows: TGTGCCATCAGCGACAGGGAGAACACCGGGGAGCTGTTTTTT. As protein: CAISDRENTGELFF.